This T cell receptor beta chain was observed in a study of human T cells and chemical hapten exposure. Study-wide results and caveats: Donors were affected by alopecia, so their immune reaction might vary from that of healthy individuals. The formation of large CDR3 similarity clusters by expanded TCRs significantly exceeded that of controls.

One entry per CDR3 protein results from TCRdb running MiXCR on the RACE reads. The sample includes almost 40,000 distinct CDR3 sequences, over 7.5% of them seen just once. This clonotype came up many times. The antigen remains undetermined. The time point is: patch test 3, about 24 weeks after DPC sensitization. The treatment: therapeutic diphenylcyclopropenone sensitization with weekly scalp DPC. Whole blood that had not been fractionated was the source of extracted total RNA. Donors, patients with alopecia ranging from 18 to 70 years old and judged suitable for DPC, provided samples. CDR1 is SGHTS, CDR2 YDEGEE, per germline. The CDR3 runs 14 residues. The V and J ends lost 2 bases and 2 bases respectively, with 9 bases between them.

This material consisted of whole blood, taken in connection with sensitization to the hapten diphenylcyclopropenone (DPC). The rearrangement links TRBV5-8 to TRBJ2-3, with D possibly matching TRBD2 (5 bases). The TCR originated in a man aged 50 or older with alopecia areata. Some clones in this sample may be carry-over from other donors' samples. DNA of the CDR3: TGTGCCAGCAGCTTCGGGGATACCACAGATACGCAGTATTTT. Amino acids: CASSFGDTTDTQYF.